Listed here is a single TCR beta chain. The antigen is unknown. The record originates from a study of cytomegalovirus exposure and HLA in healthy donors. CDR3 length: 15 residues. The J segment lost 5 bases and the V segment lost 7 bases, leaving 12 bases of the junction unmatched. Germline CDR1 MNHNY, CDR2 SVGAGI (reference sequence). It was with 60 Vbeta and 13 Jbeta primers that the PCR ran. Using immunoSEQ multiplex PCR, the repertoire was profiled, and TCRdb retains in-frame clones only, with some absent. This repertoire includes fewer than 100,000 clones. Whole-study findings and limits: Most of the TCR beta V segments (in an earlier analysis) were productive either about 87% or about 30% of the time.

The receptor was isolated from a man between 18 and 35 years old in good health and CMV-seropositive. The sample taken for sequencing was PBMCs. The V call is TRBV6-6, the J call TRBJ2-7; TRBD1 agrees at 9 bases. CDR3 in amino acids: CASKPTGTGIHEQYF. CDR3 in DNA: TGTGCCAGCAAACCAACCGGGACAGGGATCCACGAGCAGTACTTC.